This T cell receptor (beta chain) emerged from a study of blood T cell repertoires in COVID-19. Background on the study: The study drew acute and convalescent COVID-19 samples from the United States, Italy and Spain.

Assay used: immunoSEQ multiplex PCR; TCRdb lists only in-frame clones, some missing. The sample yields about 300,000 clones, roughly nine tenths seen once. This CDR3 has 16 amino acids. Trimming shortened V by 6 bases and J by 3 bases, and 17 bases separated the two germline ends. The germline V gene encodes CDR1 MNHEY and CDR2 SMNVEV (reference sequence). J is TRBJ2-2 and V is TRBV27; TRBD1 might be the D (6 bases). Source material: peripheral blood. This TCR came from a woman aged 25 to 45 with COVID-19, enrolled during active disease. The CDR3 bases are TGTGCCAGCAGGGGATTCCGGGACACCGACACCGGGGAGCTGTTTTTT. This gives the protein CASRGFRDTDTGELFF.